The clone carrying this T cell receptor (beta chain) showed up just a few times. Its cognate antigen is unknown. This sample is drawn from a study of response to subunit inactivated influenza vaccine. Study-level points and caveats: It was the authors' suggestion that each seasonal influenza vaccination recruits few new T cells.

Using its own MiXCR run on the RT-PCR reads, TCRdb lists one record per CDR3 protein. The sample includes about 300,000 distinct CDR3 sequences, approximately 21% of them seen just once. V lost 4 bases to trimming and J lost 10 bases, with 16 bases between them. This CDR3 has 13 residues. Germline lookup yields CDR1 SGHNT and CDR2 YYREEE (reference sequence). The specimen was PBMCs from blood, collected about 19 months after vaccination. The sequence was collected from a man aged 50-75 years who received an inactivated influenza vaccine. V gene TRBV5-4 combines with J gene TRBJ2-3, with a weak D call TRBD1 (5 bases). The CDR3 DNA follows: TGTGCCAGCAGCCTCTACCAGGGTTTCGCGCAGTATTTT. Residues: CASSLYQGFAQYF.